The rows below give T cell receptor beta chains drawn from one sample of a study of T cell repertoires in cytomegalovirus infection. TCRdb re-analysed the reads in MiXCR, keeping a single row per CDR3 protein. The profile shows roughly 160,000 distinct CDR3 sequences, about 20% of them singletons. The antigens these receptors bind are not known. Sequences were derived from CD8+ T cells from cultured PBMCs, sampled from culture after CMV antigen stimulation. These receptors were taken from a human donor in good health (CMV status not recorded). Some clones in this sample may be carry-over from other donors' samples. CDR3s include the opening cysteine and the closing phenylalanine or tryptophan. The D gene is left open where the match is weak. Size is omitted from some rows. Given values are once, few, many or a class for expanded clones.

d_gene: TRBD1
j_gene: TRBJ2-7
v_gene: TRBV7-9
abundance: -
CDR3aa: CASSGPTGVAEQYF
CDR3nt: TGTGCCAGCAGCGGGCCTACAGGGGTAGCCGAGCAGTACTTC

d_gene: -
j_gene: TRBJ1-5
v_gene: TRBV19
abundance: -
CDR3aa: CASIPGSGSNQPQHF
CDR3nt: TGTGCCAGTATCCCTGGGAGTGGGAGCAATCAGCCCCAGCATTTT

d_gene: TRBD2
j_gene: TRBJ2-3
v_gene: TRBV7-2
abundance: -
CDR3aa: CASSSSGGDTDTQYF
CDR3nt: TGTGCCAGCAGCTCTAGCGGGGGGGACACAGATACGCAGTATTTT

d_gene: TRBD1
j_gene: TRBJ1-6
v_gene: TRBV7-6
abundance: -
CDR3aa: CASSPQGPLNSPLHF
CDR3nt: TGTGCCAGCAGCCCACAGGGGCCCCTTAATTCACCCCTCCACTTT

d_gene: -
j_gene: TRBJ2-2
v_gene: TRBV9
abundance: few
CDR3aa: CASSYDPGELFF
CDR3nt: TGTGCCAGCAGCTACGATCCCGGGGAGCTGTTTTTT

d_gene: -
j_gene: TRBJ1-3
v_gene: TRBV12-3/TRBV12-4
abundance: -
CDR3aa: CASTHGASGNTIYF
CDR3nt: TGTGCCAGCACCCACGGGGCTTCTGGAAACACCATATATTTT

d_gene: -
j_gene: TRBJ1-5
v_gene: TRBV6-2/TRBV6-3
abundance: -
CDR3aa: CASSYGASGPQHF
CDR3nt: TGTGCCAGCAGTTACGGGGCATCAGGGCCCCAGCATTTT

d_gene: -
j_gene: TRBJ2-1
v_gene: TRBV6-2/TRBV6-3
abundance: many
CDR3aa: CASSYSTMGHTPGNEQFF
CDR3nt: TGTGCCAGCAGTTACTCGACAATGGGACACACCCCGGGGAATGAGCAGTTCTTC

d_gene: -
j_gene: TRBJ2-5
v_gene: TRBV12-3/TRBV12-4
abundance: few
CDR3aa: CASSLASRLEETQYF
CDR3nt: TGTGCCAGCAGTTTAGCGAGTAGACTGGAAGAGACCCAGTACTTC

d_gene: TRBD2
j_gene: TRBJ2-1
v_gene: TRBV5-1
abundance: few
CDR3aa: CASSLMTSGGNEQFF
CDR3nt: TGCGCCAGCAGCTTGATGACTAGCGGGGGCAATGAGCAGTTCTTC

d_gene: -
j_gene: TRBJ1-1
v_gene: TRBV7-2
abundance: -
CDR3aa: CASSRGQMGVMDTEAFF
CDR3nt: TGTGCCAGCAGCCGAGGACAGATGGGGGTTATGGACACTGAAGCTTTCTTT

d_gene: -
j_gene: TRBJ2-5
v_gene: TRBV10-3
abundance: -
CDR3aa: CAISELGTGQETQYF
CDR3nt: TGTGCCATCAGTGAGCTGGGCACTGGTCAAGAGACCCAGTACTTC

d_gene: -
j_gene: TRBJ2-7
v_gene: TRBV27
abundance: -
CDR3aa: CASSLSRDHEQYF
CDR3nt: TGTGCCAGCAGTCTCTCCAGGGACCACGAGCAGTACTTC

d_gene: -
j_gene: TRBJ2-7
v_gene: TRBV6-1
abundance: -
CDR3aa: CASSPGRIYEQYF
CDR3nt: TGTGCCAGCAGTCCAGGGCGCATCTACGAGCAGTACTTC

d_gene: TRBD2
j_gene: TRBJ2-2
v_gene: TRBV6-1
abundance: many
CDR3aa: CASSEKVAGVNTGELFF
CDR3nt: TGTGCCAGCAGTGAAAAAGTAGCGGGGGTGAACACCGGGGAGCTGTTTTTT

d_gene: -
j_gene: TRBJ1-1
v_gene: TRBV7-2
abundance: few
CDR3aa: CASSHNQGRYTEAFF
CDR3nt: TGTGCCAGCAGCCATAATCAGGGGAGGTACACTGAAGCTTTCTTT

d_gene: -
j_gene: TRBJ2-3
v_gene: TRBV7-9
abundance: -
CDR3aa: CASSPPGSSTDTQYF
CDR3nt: TGTGCCAGCAGCCCCCCGGGATCTAGCACAGATACGCAGTATTTT

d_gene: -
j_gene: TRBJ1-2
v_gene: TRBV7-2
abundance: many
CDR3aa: CASSLTLRDWYGYTF
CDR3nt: TGTGCCAGCAGCCTAACCCTTAGAGATTGGTATGGCTACACCTTC

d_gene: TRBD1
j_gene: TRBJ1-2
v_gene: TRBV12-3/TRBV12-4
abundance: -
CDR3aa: CASSPGGSRGYGYTF
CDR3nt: TGTGCCAGCAGCCCAGGGGGTTCTCGGGGCTATGGCTACACCTTC

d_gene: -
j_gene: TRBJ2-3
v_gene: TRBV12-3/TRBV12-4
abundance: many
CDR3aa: CASFYSVGTDTQYF
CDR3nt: TGTGCCAGCTTTTATAGCGTAGGCACAGATACGCAGTATTTT

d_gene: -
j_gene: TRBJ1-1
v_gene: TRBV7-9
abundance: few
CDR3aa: CASSSLNGAMNTEAFF
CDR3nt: TGTGCCAGCAGCTCCTTAAACGGAGCGATGAACACTGAAGCTTTCTTT

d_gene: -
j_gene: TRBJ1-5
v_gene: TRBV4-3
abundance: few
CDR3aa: CASSQDSVNQPQHF
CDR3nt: TGCGCCAGCAGCCAAGACTCCGTGAATCAGCCCCAGCATTTT